Below, one T cell receptor beta chain is given with its context. As yet, its antigen is unknown. This sample was taken from a study of CD8+CD57+ T cells in acquired aplastic anemia. Across the study: DNA from sorted CD4+ and CD8+ cells averaged roughly 3.2 ug. Among healthy donors, CD4+ cells averaged roughly 9.9 million reads.

According to the study, genomic DNA was the template for TCR beta VDJ and CDR3 profiling. TCRdb independently ran MiXCR on the reads; one entry per CDR3 protein. The sample includes about 180,000 distinct CDR3 sequences, less than 55% of them seen just once. CDR3 length equals 12 residues. Germline CDR1 is SQVTM and CDR2 is ANQGSEA. Trimming pared 4 bases from V and 4 bases from J, leaving 10 bases between. Findings and caveats of the study: Controls and patients did not differ significantly in CD8+ Simpson's diversity. Comparison of patients with controls identified 25 to 30 shared CD8+ CDR3 sequences.

The genes are TRBV29-1 and TRBJ1-1; D uncertain. The sequencing input was sorted CD4+, CD8+, or CD8+CD57+ T cells (not recorded which) from PBMCs. The sequence came from a human donor in good health. The CDR3 sequence: CSVVTLGTEAFF. In DNA form, the CDR3 reads TGCAGCGTTGTGACGTTGGGCACTGAAGCTTTCTTT.